Given below is one T cell receptor beta chain in context. What it recognizes is unknown. This CDR3 is 13 amino acids long. Germline V gives CDR1 MNHEY, CDR2 SMNVEV (reference sequence). Trimming left V 5 bases short and J 8 bases short, with 13 bases between. The CD8+ and CD4+ T cells were negatively isolated, with the TEMRA cells enriched by FACS. Random hexamers were used to reverse transcribe the RNA input (0.5 to 1 ug). Across 54 Vbeta and 13 Jbeta, TCR beta CDR3 was amplified with immunoSEQ multiplex PCR. Via MiXCR, TCRdb re-called the immunoSEQ multiplex PCR reads, giving one row per CDR3 protein. Among around 300,000 distinct CDR3 sequences listed, around 89% were seen once. This sample was taken from a study of CD8 T cells in Susac syndrome. General study points: In its TCR sequencing and HLA analysis, the study acknowledged that the number of individuals was relatively small.

This clonotype was obtained from a human donor with multiple sclerosis. The genes are TRBV27 and TRBJ2-1; a weak D match, TRBD1 (6 bases). The sequenced material came from CD8+ T cells from PBMCs. The CDR3, as DNA: TGTGCCAGCAGTGAAACAGGGTACCATGAGCAGTTCTTC. The encoded protein is CASSETGYHEQFF.